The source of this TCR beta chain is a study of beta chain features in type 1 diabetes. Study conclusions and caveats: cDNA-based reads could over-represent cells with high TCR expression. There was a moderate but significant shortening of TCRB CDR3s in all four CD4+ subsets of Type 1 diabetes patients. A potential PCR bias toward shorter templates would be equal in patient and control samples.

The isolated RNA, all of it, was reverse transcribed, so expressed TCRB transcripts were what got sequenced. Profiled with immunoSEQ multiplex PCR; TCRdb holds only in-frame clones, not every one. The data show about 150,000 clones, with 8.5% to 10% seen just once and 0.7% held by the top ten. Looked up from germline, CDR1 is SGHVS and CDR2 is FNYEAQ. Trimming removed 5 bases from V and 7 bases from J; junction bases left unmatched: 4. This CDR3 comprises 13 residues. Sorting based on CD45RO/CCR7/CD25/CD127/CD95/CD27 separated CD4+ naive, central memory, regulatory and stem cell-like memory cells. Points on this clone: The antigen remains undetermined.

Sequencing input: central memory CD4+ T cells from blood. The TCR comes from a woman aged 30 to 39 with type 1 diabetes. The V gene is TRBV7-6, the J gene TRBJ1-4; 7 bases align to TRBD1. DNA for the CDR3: TGTGCCAGCAGCCGCCGACAGGGTGAAAAACTGTTTTTT. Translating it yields CASSRRQGEKLFF.